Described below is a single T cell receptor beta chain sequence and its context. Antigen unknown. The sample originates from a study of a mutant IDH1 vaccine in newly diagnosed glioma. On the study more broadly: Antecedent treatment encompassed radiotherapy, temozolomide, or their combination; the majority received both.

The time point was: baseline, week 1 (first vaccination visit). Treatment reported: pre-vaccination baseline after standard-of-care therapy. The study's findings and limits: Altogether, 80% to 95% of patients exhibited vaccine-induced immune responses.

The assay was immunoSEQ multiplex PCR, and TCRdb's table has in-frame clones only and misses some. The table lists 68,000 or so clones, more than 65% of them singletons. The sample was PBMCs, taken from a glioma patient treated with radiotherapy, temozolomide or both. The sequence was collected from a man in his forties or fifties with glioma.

CDR3 DNA sequence: TGTGCCAGCAGTGAAGCCCAGAGGGGCGAGCAGTACTTC. This encodes CASSEAQRGEQYF. The J gene is TRBJ2-7, the V gene TRBV2; D assignment may be TRBD1 or TRBD2 (5 bases each). CDR1 and CDR2 (germline): SNHLY, FYNNEI. The CDR3 spans 13 residues. The V end lost 0 bases, the J end lost 6 bases, and 9 bases lay between the germline ends.